A single sample gave rise to the 20 T cell receptor beta chains below, sequenced in a study of vaccination and CD4 T cells after COVID-19. These receptors' targets are unknown. As to treatment: roughly ten-day PBMC culture with coronavirus spike peptide pools or control peptides (ViraFEST assay). An Oncomine TCR Beta short-read assay was used to sequence the DNA from cultured CD4+ T cells. Each CDR3 protein is one row after TCRdb ran MiXCR on the PCR reads. This table has more than 9,500 distinct CDR3 sequences, more than 70% appearing once. The sample comprised CD4+ T cells from blood, cultured in vitro. Receptor source: a human donor who had recovered from COVID-19.

The V gene is TRBV19, the J gene TRBJ1-5; a weak D match, TRBD1 (5 bases). CDR3 length: 13 amino acids. The V end was cut by 3 bases, the J end by 5 bases, with 8 bases between. CDR1 is LNHDA and CDR2 is SQIVND in the germline V gene (reference sequence). DNA for the CDR3: TGTGCCAGTAGTATCCAGGGTGATCAGCCCCAGCATTTT. Protein sequence: CASSIQGDQPQHF.

The J gene is TRBJ2-5, the V gene TRBV5-8; 8 positions agree with TRBD1. V lost 3 bases to trimming and J lost 3 bases; unmatched junction nucleotides: 7. The CDR3 extends over 15 amino acids. Germline CDR1 reads SGHTS; CDR2 reads YDEGEE. This CDR3 is CASSSGQARKETQYF. CDR3 DNA: TGTGCCAGCAGCTCGGGACAGGCGAGAAAAGAGACCCAGTACTTC.

The V and J genes are TRBV10-1 and TRBJ2-3, with D possibly matching TRBD2 (5 bases). Germline values: CDR1 WNHNN, CDR2 SYGVQD (reference sequence). V lost 1 base and J 0 bases, leaving 8 bases between the germline ends. The CDR3 consists of 15 residues. In DNA, the CDR3 is TGCGCCAGCAGTGAGTACGGGATGAGCACAGATACGCAGTATTTT. Encoded protein: CASSEYGMSTDTQYF.

This clonotype was detected once. The junction departs from germline at one end; a sequencing error may be responsible. V usage is TRBV6-1 and J usage is TRBJ1-5; D is unclear. Germline V CDR1 and CDR2: MNHNS, SASEGT. The CDR3 contains 13 residues. In DNA, the CDR3 is TGTGCCAGCAGTGGGGTTCCCAATCGGCCCCAGCATTTT. It codes for CASSGVPNRPQHF.

This chain connects TRBV18 to TRBJ1-3; a possible D gene is TRBD1 (6 bases). From germline, CDR1 is KGHSH and CDR2 LQKENI. The CDR3 sequence is 16 residues long. V was clipped by 2 bases and J by 0 bases, with 11 bases between them. CDR3 DNA: TGTGCCAGCTCACCATTTCAGGACAGCTCTGGAAACACCATATATTTT. Translation gives CASSPFQDSSGNTIYF.

The CDR3 spells CARASRRGSSCFGNQPQHF. CDR3 sequence (DNA): TGTGCCCGCGCATCCCGGAGGGGATCGTCGTGTTTTGGCAATCAGCCCCAGCATTTT. This rearrangement joins TRBV6-1 to TRBJ1-5; maybe TRBD1 (5 bases). The CDR3 has 19 amino acids. Trimming left V 11 bases short and J 2 bases short, with 31 bases between. Looked up from germline, CDR1 is MNHNS and CDR2 is SASEGT.

This clonotype appeared once. The chain recombines TRBV6-1 with TRBJ1-2; D gene unclear. CDR1 and CDR2 from the germline V gene are MNHNS and SASEGT. Trimming left V 4 bases short and J 0 bases short, with 12 bases between. The CDR3 totals 15 residues. The DNA for the CDR3 is TGTGCCAGCAGTGCGGGGTCGCAGCCTAACTATGGCTACACCTTC. Its translation is CASSAGSQPNYGYTF.

The rearrangement joins TRBV19 to TRBJ1-2, with D perhaps TRBD1 (5 bases). CDR1 is LNHDA and CDR2 is SQIVND in the germline V gene (reference sequence). The V gene lost 3 bases and the J gene lost 2 bases, with 10 bases spanning the gap. The CDR3 spans 14 residues. CDR3 sequence (DNA): TGTGCCAGTAGTATTGGACACGTCAACTATGGCTACACCTTC. Its protein product is CASSIGHVNYGYTF.

The chain combines TRBV18 with TRBJ1-5; the match to TRBD1 covers 7 bases. The V segment lost 1 base and the J segment 6 bases; nucleotides outside the gene matches: 3. The CDR3 is 14 residues long. Germline CDR1 KGHSH, CDR2 LQKENI. CDR3 in DNA: TGTGCCAGCTCACCACGACAGGGCCTTCAGCCCCAGCATTTT. It specifies CASSPRQGLQPQHF.

The chain couples TRBV6-2 or TRBV6-3 to TRBJ2-7, with D perhaps TRBD2 (5 bases). The CDR3 has 11 residues. Between the trimmed V and J ends, which lost 11 bases and 6 bases, there was a span of 14 bases. Germline CDR1 and CDR2: MNHEY and SVGEGT. CDR3: CAGGRGLEQYF. CDR3 nucleotides: TGTGCCGGAGGCAGAGGGCTCGAGCAGTACTTC.

The V gene is TRBV7-9, the J gene TRBJ1-2; TRBD1 matches 7 bases. V shed 3 bases and J 2 bases; nucleotides not matched to a gene: 6. Germline CDR1 SEHNR, CDR2 FQNEAQ (reference sequence). This CDR3 region has 15 residues. The CDR3 bases are TGTGCCAGCAGCTTGGAGACAGGGAGAAACTATGGCTACACCTTC. Amino acids: CASSLETGRNYGYTF.

The chain combines TRBV28 with TRBJ1-1, with D unresolved. The ends were cut back, 6 bases at V and 7 bases at J, with 12 bases in the middle. Germline assignment: CDR1 MDHEN and CDR2 SYDVKM. CDR3 length: 12 residues. The CDR3 bases are TGTGCCAGCAGCACGCCTAGTGGTGAAGCTTTCTTT. It translates to CASSTPSGEAFF.

The genes are TRBV10-1 and TRBJ1-4, with 7 bases that match TRBD1. The germline V gene encodes CDR1 WNHNN and CDR2 SYGVQD (reference sequence). The CDR3 length is 13 residues. After removal of 9 bases from V and 7 bases from J, the junction contained 8 bases not matched to a gene. CDR3: CARGQIVREKLFF. CDR3 nucleotides: TGCGCCAGGGGACAGATCGTTCGTGAAAAACTGTTTTTT.

The chain employs TRBV7-9 and TRBJ2-5; D may be TRBD1 (5 bases). Trimming left V 1 base short and J 5 bases short, with 14 bases between. The CDR3 sequence is 15 residues long. Germline V CDR1 and CDR2: SEHNR, FQNEAQ (reference sequence). CDR3 residues: CASSLDQGRAETQYF. CDR3 in DNA: TGTGCCAGCAGCTTAGACCAGGGAAGGGCGGAGACCCAGTACTTC.

The J gene is TRBJ2-3, the V gene TRBV30; 9 positions match TRBD1. V lost 1 base to trimming and J lost 1 base; unmatched junction nucleotides: 3. In germline, CDR1 is GTSNPN, CDR2 SVGIG (reference sequence). The length of the CDR3 is 15 residues. CDR3 DNA sequence: TGTGCCTGGAGTGAACAGGGGGCGGGCACAGATACGCAGTATTTT. Residues: CAWSEQGAGTDTQYF.

The V call is TRBV21-1, the J call TRBJ2-2; TRBD2, the table's D call, lacks a check against the DNA. TRBV21-1 is described as a pseudogene. CDR3 length: 18 amino acids. Here the CDR3 reads CASSNGLREGQDTGELFF. For the CDR3, the DNA is TGTGCCAGCAGCAATGGTTTGCGGGAGGGCCAGGACACCGGGGAGCTGTTTTTT.

This clonotype was observed a single time. The V call is TRBV12-3 or TRBV12-4, the J call TRBJ1-5; possible D gene TRBD1, 6 bases. The CDR3 runs 13 residues. With 7 bases removed from V and 4 bases from J, the gap between germline ends came to 11 bases. CDR3 residues: CASTSQGNQPQHF. The CDR3 DNA reads as TGTGCCAGCACCTCGCAGGGGAATCAGCCCCAGCATTTT.

V gene TRBV19 combines with J gene TRBJ1-3, with TRBD1 matching 12 bases. The CDR3 runs 14 residues. Trimming at V came to 3 bases and at J to 7 bases, leaving 1 base not matched to a gene. Germline lookup yields CDR1 LNHDA and CDR2 SQIVND (reference sequence). The CDR3 nucleotides read TGTGCCAGTAGTATGGGACAGGGGGCGAACACCATATATTTT. The encoded protein is CASSMGQGANTIYF. Full variable domain (outside the CDR3, taken from reference TRBV19 and TRBJ1-3): DGGITQSPKYLFRKEGQNVTLSCEQNLNHDAMYWYRQDPGQGLRLIYYSQIVNDFQKGDIAEGYSVSREKKESFPLTVTSAQKNPTAFYLCASSMGQGANTIYFGEGSWLTVV.

J is TRBJ1-2 and V is TRBV30; perhaps TRBD1 as D (6 bases). Germline-derived CDR1 and CDR2 are GTSNPN and SVGIG (reference sequence). V was cut by 3 bases and J by 4 bases, with 18 bases left in between. The CDR3 has 15 residues. The CDR3 DNA reads as TGTGCCTGGAGCCAAGGGGGGGCTTATGGCTATGGCTACACCTTC. Translation: CAWSQGGAYGYGYTF.

The chain is built from TRBV6-1 and TRBJ2-5; a possible D gene is TRBD2 (6 bases). CDR1 MNHNS and CDR2 SASEGT come from the germline V gene. The CDR3 length is 13 residues. Trimming shortened V by 11 bases and J by 12 bases, and 25 bases separated the two germline ends. CDR3 DNA: TGTGCCGTCCGAACTAGCCGGGGTTCTAAGGAGTACTTC. Its translation: CAVRTSRGSKEYF.